The 23 T cell receptor beta chains listed next were all sequenced from one sample in a study of T cell responses to AZD1222 COVID-19 vaccine. Here immunoSEQ multiplex PCR was the method, and the copy in TCRdb shows in-frame clones only, minus some. The sample carries over 75,000 clones, 87% recorded once. The sequencing used peripheral blood, collected 28 days after the second AZD1222 dose. Receptors originate from an adult who received the AZD1222 COVID-19 vaccine.

The V and J genes are TRBV27 and TRBJ2-5; 7 bases are shared with TRBD1. J lost 1 base, V lost 1 base, and 6 bases had no gene match. CDR1 and CDR2 (germline): MNHEY, SMNVEV (reference sequence). This CDR3 contains 16 residues. Here the CDR3 reads CASSLWVGGFQETQYF. In DNA form, the CDR3 reads TGTGCCAGCAGTTTATGGGTAGGGGGCTTCCAAGAGACCCAGTACTTC.

This clone was seen just once. V is TRBV10-3 and J is TRBJ1-2; 12 nucleotides align to TRBD1. Germline assignment: CDR1 ENHRY and CDR2 SYGVKD. V dropped 6 bases and J dropped 3; count of bases not matched to a gene: 2. The CDR3 is made up of 14 amino acids. The CDR3 region is CAIRGQGADYGYTF. Written as DNA, the CDR3 is TGTGCCATCAGGGGACAGGGGGCGGACTATGGCTACACCTTC.

The rearrangement uses TRBV6-5 and TRBJ1-5; D not certain. The germline V and J ends were trimmed by 5 bases and 1 base, with 9 bases remaining between them. Germline V gene data show CDR1 as MNHEY and CDR2 as SVGAGI. The CDR3 spans 14 residues. This CDR3 reads CASSPSNSNQPQHF. The CDR3, as DNA: TGTGCCAGCAGTCCCTCGAACAGCAATCAGCCCCAGCATTTT.

The chain combines TRBV10-2 with TRBJ1-5; the D is unclear. CDR3 length: 13 residues. The germline V gene encodes CDR1 WSHSY and CDR2 SAAADI. The V end lost 2 bases, the J end lost 7 bases, and 9 bases lay between the germline ends. CDR3 residues: CASSEVSTQPQHF. The CDR3 region has the DNA TGCGCCAGCAGTGAGGTGTCGACCCAGCCCCAGCATTTT.

This clone was counted a single time. This chain uses TRBV5-1 with TRBJ2-1; maybe TRBD2 (6 bases). Trimming removed 1 base from V and 5 bases from J, with 10 bases in between. The germline CDR1 and CDR2 sequences are SGHRS and YFSETQ. This CDR3 region has 14 residues. As DNA, the CDR3 is TGCGCCAGCAGCTTGCCGGGAGTCCACAATGAGCAGTTCTTC. It codes for CASSLPGVHNEQFF. The entire variable domain, with the rest obtained from reference TRBV5-1 and TRBJ2-1, is as follows: KAGVTQTPRYLIKTRGQQVTLSCSPISGHRSVSWYQQTPGQGLQFLFEYFSETQRNKGNFPGRFSGRQFSNSRSEMNVSTLELGDSALYLCASSLPGVHNEQFFGPGTRLTVL.

The rearrangement uses TRBV24-1 and TRBJ1-4, with 8 bases matching TRBD1. V gave up 3 bases and J gave up 8 bases; unmatched junction bases: 7. The germline V gene has CDR1 KGHDR and CDR2 SFDVKD. The CDR3 covers 15 residues. CDR3 DNA: TGTGCCACCAGTGATCACAGGGGGGGGCAAGAAAAACTGTTTTTT. It specifies CATSDHRGGQEKLFF.

This clone was seen a single time. The rearrangement uses TRBV25-1 and TRBJ2-3; 12 positions agree with TRBD2. V trimming: 4 bases; J trimming: 2 bases; junction bases outside the gene matches: 4. The CDR3 sequence is 16 residues long. Germline loops: CDR1 MGHDK, CDR2 SYGVNS. The CDR3 sequence: CASSVTSGGYTDTQYF. The CDR3 bases are TGTGCCAGCAGTGTTACTAGCGGGGGGTACACAGATACGCAGTATTTT. The full variable domain, rest sourced from reference TRBV25-1 and TRBJ2-3, is EADIYQTPRYLVIGTGKKITLECSQTMGHDKMYWYQQDPGMELHLIHYSYGVNSTEKGDLSSESTVSRIRTEHFPLTLESARPSHTSQYLCASSVTSGGYTDTQYFGPGTRLTVL.

The rearrangement uses TRBV28 and TRBJ1-4; D ambiguous. Germline V gene sequence: CDR1 MDHEN, CDR2 SYDVKM. There are 14 residues in the CDR3. V was cut by 8 bases and J by 7 bases, with 17 bases left in between. The CDR3 protein is CASVNNGPGEKLFF. CDR3 in DNA: TGTGCCAGCGTTAATAATGGGCCCGGTGAAAAACTGTTTTTT. The full variable domain, its missing parts supplied by reference TRBV28 and TRBJ1-4, is DVKVTQSSRYLVKRTGEKVFLECVQDMDHENMFWYRQDPGLGLRLIYFSYDVKMKEKGDIPEGYSVSREKKERFSLILESASTNQTSMYLCASVNNGPGEKLFFGSGTQLSVL.

A few counts support this clone. The chain combines TRBV27 with TRBJ2-5; TRBD1 matches at 8 bases. The CDR3 has 17 residues. The V segment lost 3 bases and the J segment 5 bases; nucleotides outside the gene matches: 14. Germline V gene data show CDR1 as MNHEY and CDR2 as SMNVEV (reference sequence). The CDR3 spells CASSLWGTGVLRETQYF. CDR3 DNA sequence: TGTGCCAGCAGTTTGTGGGGGACAGGCGTTCTACGGGAGACCCAGTACTTC.

The J gene is TRBJ1-5, the V gene TRBV18; D remains ambiguous. The ends were cut back, 1 base at V and 0 bases at J, with 7 bases in the middle. The V gene's germline CDR1 is KGHSH and CDR2 LQKENI. The CDR3 has 15 residues. This CDR3 reads CASSPQSYSNQPQHF. In DNA, the CDR3 is TGTGCCAGCTCACCACAAAGCTATAGCAATCAGCCCCAGCATTTT. Full variable domain (rest looked up from reference TRBV18 and TRBJ1-5): NAGVMQNPRHLVRRRGQEARLRCSPMKGHSHVYWYRQLPEEGLKFMVYLQKENIIDESGMPKERFSAEFPKEGPSILRIQQVVRGDSAAYFCASSPQSYSNQPQHFGDGTRLSIL.

This clone was found once. The chain employs TRBV9 and TRBJ1-2; 11 positions agree with TRBD1. The V gene's germline CDR1 is SGDLS and CDR2 YYNGEE. CDR3 length: 15 amino acids. J lost 4 bases, V lost 0 bases, and 2 bases had no gene match. The DNA of the CDR3 is TGTGCCAGCAGCGTAGACGGGACAGGGGGCTATGGCTACACCTTC. Protein: CASSVDGTGGYGYTF.

V usage is TRBV6-5 and J usage is TRBJ1-2; 8 positions agree with TRBD1. The CDR3 runs to 15 residues. The germline gives CDR1 MNHEY, CDR2 SVGAGI. V lost 0 bases and J lost 6; bases outside the gene matches: 6. The CDR3 DNA reads as TGTGCCAGCAGTTACTCTCAGGGGGCAGGGGATGGCTACACCTTC. Protein sequence: CASSYSQGAGDGYTF.

This chain links TRBV4-1 with TRBJ1-6; 7 bases are a match to TRBD1. This CDR3 region has 16 residues. Per germline, CDR1 MGHRA and CDR2 YSYEKL. Losses at the gene ends were 4 bases for V and 7 bases for J; bases not matched to a gene: 10. CDR3 region: CASSRGWQGDNSPLHF. The CDR3 bases are TGCGCCAGCAGCCGGGGGTGGCAGGGGGACAATTCACCCCTCCACTTT.

The V gene is TRBV18, the J gene TRBJ2-6, with D tentatively TRBD1 (6 bases). CDR1 and CDR2 (germline): KGHSH, LQKENI. CDR3 length: 16 residues. Trimming cost V 4 bases and J 3 bases, with 13 bases left between them. CDR3 sequence (DNA): TGTGCCAGCTCACTTTTATACAGGGATGGGGCCAACGTCCTGACTTTC. Translated: CASSLLYRDGANVLTF.

The chain joins TRBV15 to TRBJ1-2; D gene uncertain. The CDR3 runs to 12 residues. The germline CDR1 and CDR2 sequences are LNHNV and YYDKDF (reference sequence). V shed 0 bases and J shed 7 bases, with 6 bases lying between them. CDR3 sequence (DNA): TGTGCCACCAGCAGAGATCTTGGTGGCTACACCTTC. Its protein product is CATSRDLGGYTF. The full variable domain, with the rest looked up from reference TRBV15 and TRBJ1-2, is DAMVIQNPRYQVTQFGKPVTLSCSQTLNHNVMYWYQQKSSQAPKLLFHYYDKDFNNEADTPDNFQSRRPNTSFCFLDIRSPGLGDTAMYLCATSRDLGGYTFGSGTRLTVV.

The CDR3 loop reads CASSFYGEQYF. CDR3 nucleotides: TGTGCCAGCAGTTTTTACGGCGAGCAGTACTTC. The genes are TRBV12-3 or TRBV12-4 and TRBJ2-7; D remains ambiguous. Trimming took off 3 bases at V and 6 bases at J, with 6 bases between the two ends. The CDR3 has 11 amino acids.

On this clone itself: The same CDR3 arises from other DNA sequences in this sample as well. V is TRBV18 and J is TRBJ1-4, with D perhaps matching TRBD1 (6 bases). The CDR3 sequence is 16 residues long. Germline CDR1 is KGHSH and CDR2 is LQKENI. Trimming stripped 1 base from V and 0 bases from J, with 9 bases between. The CDR3: CASSPRTDATNEKLFF. The CDR3 nucleotides read TGTGCCAGCTCACCACGGACAGACGCAACTAATGAAAAACTGTTTTTT.

The count of this clone is one. This chain uses TRBV6-5 with TRBJ1-1; D perhaps matches TRBD1 (6 bases). Germline CDR1 is MNHEY and CDR2 is SVGAGI. The CDR3 length is 13 residues. The germline V and J ends were trimmed by 6 bases and 5 bases, with 13 bases remaining between them. The CDR3 protein is CASRFGRGTEAFF. CDR3 bases: TGTGCCAGCAGGTTCGGCAGGGGAACTGAAGCTTTCTTT.

The chain couples TRBV9 to TRBJ1-1; D gene ambiguous. V was clipped by 0 bases and J by 4 bases, with 10 bases between them. Germline CDR1 and CDR2: SGDLS and YYNGEE. This CDR3 has 14 residues. CDR3 sequence reads: CASSVEGMGTEAFF. The CDR3 coding sequence is TGTGCCAGCAGCGTAGAAGGGATGGGCACTGAAGCTTTCTTT. The full variable domain, in which reference TRBV9 and TRBJ1-1 provide the parts outside the CDR3, is DSGVTQTPKHLITATGQRVTLRCSPRSGDLSVYWYQQSLDQGLQFLIQYYNGEERAKGNILERFSAQQFPDLHSELNLSSLELGDSALYFCASSVEGMGTEAFFGQGTRLTVV.

The V and J genes are TRBV6-5 and TRBJ2-5, with a weak D call TRBD1 (6 bases). CDR3 length equals 13 residues. V was shortened by 6 bases and J by 1 base, with 9 bases between the two germline ends. Germline loops: CDR1 MNHEY, CDR2 SVGAGI. The chain's CDR3 is CASRRTVQETQYF. The CDR3 DNA sequence: TGTGCCAGCAGACGGACAGTCCAAGAGACCCAGTACTTC.

This chain links TRBV19 with TRBJ2-1, with 10 bases fitting TRBD2. Germline V gene data show CDR1 as LNHDA and CDR2 as SQIVND (reference sequence). Trimming cost V 4 bases and J 8 bases; bases outside gene matches: 8. The CDR3 has 15 amino acids. CDR3 protein: CASSKGSGGLDEQFF. The CDR3 DNA reads TGTGCCAGTAGTAAGGGTAGCGGGGGGCTGGATGAGCAGTTCTTC.

CDR3 in amino acids: CASSYSWGGTEAFF. The CDR3 DNA reads TGTGCCAGCAGTTACTCGTGGGGGGGCACTGAAGCTTTCTTT. The J gene is TRBJ1-1, the V gene TRBV6-6, with D possibly being TRBD1 (5 bases). Germline assignment: CDR1 MNHNY and CDR2 SVGAGI (reference sequence). This CDR3 has 14 residues. Trimming took off 0 bases at V and 4 bases at J, with 9 bases between the two ends.

This clone was seen only once. V gene TRBV3-1 (or the pseudogene TRBV3-2) combines with J gene TRBJ2-7; D not resolved. Germline V gene lookup returns CDR1 LGHDT and CDR2 YNNKEL (reference sequence). V lost 4 bases to trimming and J lost 6 bases, with 19 bases between them. This CDR3 contains 15 residues. CDR3 nucleotide sequence: TGTGCCAGCAGCCGCGAGCCCGGGTTGGCGAGCGAGCAGTACTTC. Translation gives CASSREPGLASEQYF.